The present TCR beta chain was sequenced within a study of blood T cell repertoires in COVID-19. About the study: Spain, Italy and the United States supplied samples that represented acute and convalescent COVID-19. T cells, B-cell-depleted T cells, or PBMCs provided the cDNA or gDNA that served as material.

Clinical history reported by participants formed the basis on which cohorts were assigned. All exposed participants met a person with COVID-19 within 2 weeks before entering the study. The protocol was immunoSEQ multiplex PCR, while the TCRdb copy is restricted to in-frame clones and leaves out a portion. The sample contains approximately 300,000 clones, 90% of which appear only once. Input material: PBMCs or T cells enriched from blood (not recorded which). The receptor's source is a woman aged 25 to 39 who had been exposed to COVID-19.

The CDR3 DNA follows: TGTGCCATCAGTTATAGCGGGGGGAGCACAGATACGCAGTATTTT. This sequence encodes CAISYSGGSTDTQYF. The gene calls are TRBV10-3 and TRBJ2-3; TRBD2 matches 10 bases. Germline assignment: CDR1 ENHRY and CDR2 SYGVKD. The J segment lost 0 bases and the V segment lost 5 bases, leaving 2 bases of the junction unmatched. The CDR3 contains 15 residues.